Listed below are T cell receptor beta chains from one sample, sequenced in a study of T-cell memory formation after mild COVID-19. MiXCR, run by TCRdb on the 5' RACE reads, gives a single entry per CDR3 protein. The profile covers over 150,000 distinct CDR3 sequences, with 10% to 15% appearing a single time and 2.5% to 3.5% taken by the ten largest. Sequenced material: PBMCs or a T cell subset sorted from them (not recorded which). These TCRs come from a man between 18 and 29 years old who had mild COVID-19 (a few samples of this study predate the infection). Cell type and time point are not known. Both conserved end residues are part of each CDR3. Each record gives: V gene, clone size, CDR3 protein. Rows give clone size only sometimes, using once, few, many, or a class for an expanded clone.

>TRBV29-1|many
CSVVDRGQGTEAFF
>TRBV7-6|few
CASSPRTGVGEAFF
>TRBV20-1|many
CSAAGTSGDTQYF
>TRBV7-8|.
CASSLDQAEAFF
>TRBV7-3|few
CASSLSATDTQYF
>TRBV5-6|.
CASSRVRGRFNTEAFF
>TRBV7-9|.
CASSLADLREKLFF
>TRBV20-1|.
CSGSGGGKNIQYF
>TRBV3-1|few
CASSQGTGGNEQFF
>TRBV6-4|few
CASSRQFNEKLFF
>TRBV5-6|.
CASSLGTVEQPQHF
>TRBV29-1|.
CSVDSRAATEAFF
>TRBV20-1|few
CSARFPSGHYEQYF
>TRBV10-3|.
CAISERSAENTEAFF
>TRBV5-5|few
CASSKGKNIQYF
>TRBV7-6|few
CASSLAGQGGGELFF
>TRBV6-5|.
CASKFRQGTDTQYF
>TRBV12-3/TRBV12-4|.
CASSLYRNNEQFF
>TRBV4-3|few
CASSQDGTGGHNEQFF
>TRBV20-1|.
CSARLQIHTDTQYF
>TRBV7-7|.
CASSLPGTSQETQYF
>TRBV7-9|many
CASSVGQGGEKLFF
>TRBV3-1|.
CASSHGTSGNEQYF
>TRBV6-6|few
CASSYSAAGGEQFF
>TRBV4-3|many
CASSQEGWGNEQFF
>TRBV19|.
CATSDRMGEQYF
>TRBV29-1|many
CSVEDGVNTEAFF
>TRBV5-1|.
CASSRSPPDTEAFF
>TRBV12-3/TRBV12-4|few
CASSRDQGYGYTF
>TRBV6-1|.
CASSAGYYEQYF
>TRBV6-5|few
CASNHRGGRNSPLHF
>TRBV10-3|.
CDISESTGTSEQYF
>TRBV2|few
CASSPVRDGEQYF
>TRBV4-3|many
CASSQHRNRVNSPLHF
>TRBV3-1|.
CASSRGQGAVYGYTF
>TRBV9|few
CASSVSESPLHF
>TRBV4-3|.
CASSYRDRGHEQFF
>TRBV6-6|.
CASRKDRAYTDTQYF
>TRBV20-1|few
CSARAGTLHEQYF
>TRBV5-1|medium-sized
CASSFGGPNEAFF
>TRBV19|few
CASSIVGDTEAFF
>TRBV6-5|.
CASSQQDGAYEQYF
>TRBV4-3|few
CASSQDSPDTQYF
>TRBV6-5|few
CASSYSGALGNTIYF
>TRBV5-6|.
CASSSQGKGTEAFF
>TRBV12-3/TRBV12-4|few
CASSQNSGVKNIQYF
>TRBV20-1|few
CSAVPPDLAGELFF
>TRBV5-1|.
CASSTGGGSYEQYF
>TRBV6-2/TRBV6-3|.
CASGVRLVNYNEQFF
>TRBV7-2|few
CASSLVGRDSPLHF
>TRBV6-5|many
CASSSGGPPETQYF
>TRBV5-1|.
CASSQIDGNTEAFF